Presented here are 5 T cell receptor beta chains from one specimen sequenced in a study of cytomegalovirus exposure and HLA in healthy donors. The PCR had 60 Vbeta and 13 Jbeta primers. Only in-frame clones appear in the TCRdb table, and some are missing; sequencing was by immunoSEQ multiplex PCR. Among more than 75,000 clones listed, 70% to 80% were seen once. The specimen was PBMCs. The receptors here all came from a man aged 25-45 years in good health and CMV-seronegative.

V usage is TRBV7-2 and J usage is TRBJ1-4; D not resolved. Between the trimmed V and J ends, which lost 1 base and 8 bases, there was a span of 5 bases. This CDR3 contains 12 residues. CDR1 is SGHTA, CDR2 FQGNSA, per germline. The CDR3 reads CASSLVREKLFF. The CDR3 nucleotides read TGTGCCAGCAGCTTAGTGCGGGAAAAACTGTTTTTT.

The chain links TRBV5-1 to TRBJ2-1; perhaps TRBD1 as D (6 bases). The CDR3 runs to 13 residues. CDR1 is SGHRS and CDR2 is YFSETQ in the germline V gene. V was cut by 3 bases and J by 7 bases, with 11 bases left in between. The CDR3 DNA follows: TGCGCCAGCAGCTCACAGGGTAGAAATGAGCAGTTCTTC. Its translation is CASSSQGRNEQFF.

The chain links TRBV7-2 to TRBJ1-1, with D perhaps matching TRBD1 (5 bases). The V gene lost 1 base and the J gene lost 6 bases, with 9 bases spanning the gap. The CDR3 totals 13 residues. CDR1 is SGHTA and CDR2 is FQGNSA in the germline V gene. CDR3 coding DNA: TGTGCCAGCAGCTTAGGCGGGGGACCTGAAGCTTTCTTT. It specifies CASSLGGGPEAFF.

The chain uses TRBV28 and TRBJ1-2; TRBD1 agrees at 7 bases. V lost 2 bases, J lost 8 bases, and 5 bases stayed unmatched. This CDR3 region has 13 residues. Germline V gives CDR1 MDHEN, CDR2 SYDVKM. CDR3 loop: CASSLGQGGGYTF. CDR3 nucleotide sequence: TGTGCCAGCAGTTTAGGGCAGGGGGGCGGCTACACCTTC.

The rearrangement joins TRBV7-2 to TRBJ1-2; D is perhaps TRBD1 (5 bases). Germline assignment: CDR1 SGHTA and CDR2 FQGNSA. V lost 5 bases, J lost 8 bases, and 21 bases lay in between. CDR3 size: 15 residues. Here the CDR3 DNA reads TGTGCCAGCAGCCCCTCGGACAATCCCTTGGGAGGCTACACCTTC. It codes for CASSPSDNPLGGYTF.